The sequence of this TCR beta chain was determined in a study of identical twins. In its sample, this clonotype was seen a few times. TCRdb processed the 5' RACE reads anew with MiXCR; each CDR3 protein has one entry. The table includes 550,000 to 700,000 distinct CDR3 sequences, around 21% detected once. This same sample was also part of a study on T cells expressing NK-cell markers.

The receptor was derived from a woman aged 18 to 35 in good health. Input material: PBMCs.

The chain's CDR3 is CASSYGEPGELFF. As DNA, the CDR3 is TGTGCCAGCAGTTATGGGGAACCCGGGGAGCTGTTTTTT. The rearrangement joins TRBV6-5 to TRBJ2-2; D gene uncertain. The CDR3 contains 13 residues. The V gene lost 3 bases and the J gene lost 6 bases, with 8 bases spanning the gap. CDR1 is MNHEY and CDR2 is SVGAGI in the germline V gene.